This T cell receptor (beta chain) was found in a study of PD-1 blockade in mismatch repair-deficient tumors. Every patient had mismatch repair deficiency by PCR or immunohistochemistry. The CDR3 extends over 11 amino acids. TCRdb keeps only in-frame clones here, not all; method: immunoSEQ multiplex PCR. The repertoire holds around 51,000 clones, 81% seen once, with roughly 8.1% in the top ten. The receptor was isolated from an adult with mismatch repair-deficient cancer. The chain employs TRBV21-1 and TRBJ1-1. TRBV21-1 corresponds to a pseudogene. The sequencing used peripheral blood, collected approximately 20 weeks after starting pembrolizumab. In DNA, the CDR3 is TGTGCCAGCATTGAGAACACTGAAGCTTTCTTT. Encoded protein: CASIENTEAFF.